There are many counts of the clone carrying this TCR beta chain. Its target is unknown. This entry comes from a study of T cell repertoires in cytomegalovirus infection. Germline loops: CDR1 SGHTA, CDR2 FQGNSA. The CDR3 consists of 16 residues. V dropped 5 bases and J dropped 0; count of bases not matched to a gene: 3. Study-level points and caveats: Dominating the ex vivo response were HLA-C-restricted CMV-specific TCR beta clonotypes.

TCRdb redid the calling of the reads with MiXCR, one entry per CDR3 protein. Of 510,000 or so distinct CDR3 sequences in the sample, around a quarter were seen once. This receptor was taken from a human donor in good health (CMV status not recorded). Some clones in this sample may be carry-over from other donors' samples. The sample consisted of PBMCs. This sequence joins TRBV7-2 and TRBJ1-6; 8 bases map to TRBD1. This CDR3 is CASSRTGISYNSPLHF. The CDR3 nucleotides are TGTGCCAGCAGCCGGACAGGGATCTCCTATAATTCACCCCTCCACTTT.